Included here is one TCR beta chain sequence, with context. Antigen unknown. The record originates from a study of T cell repertoires in cytomegalovirus infection. Study results and limitations: Across the ex vivo response, the dominant clonotypes were HLA-C-restricted CMV-specific TCR beta clonotypes.

Via MiXCR, TCRdb re-called the reads, giving one row per CDR3 protein. Among a few hundred thousand distinct CDR3 sequences, around 8.7% were seen once, and the ten largest hold around 15%. CDR1 and CDR2 (germline): LNHNV, YYDKDF (reference sequence). The CDR3 is made up of 14 amino acids. Trimming cost V 0 bases and J 3 bases, with 8 bases left between them. The sequence derives from a human donor in good health (CMV status not recorded). Some clones in this sample may be carry-over from other donors' samples. The chain has TRBV15 and TRBJ1-1; possibly TRBD1 for D (5 bases). Sequenced: PBMCs. For the CDR3, the DNA is TGTGCCACCAGCAGAGAAAGACAGTACACTGAAGCTTTCTTT. It encodes CATSRERQYTEAFF.